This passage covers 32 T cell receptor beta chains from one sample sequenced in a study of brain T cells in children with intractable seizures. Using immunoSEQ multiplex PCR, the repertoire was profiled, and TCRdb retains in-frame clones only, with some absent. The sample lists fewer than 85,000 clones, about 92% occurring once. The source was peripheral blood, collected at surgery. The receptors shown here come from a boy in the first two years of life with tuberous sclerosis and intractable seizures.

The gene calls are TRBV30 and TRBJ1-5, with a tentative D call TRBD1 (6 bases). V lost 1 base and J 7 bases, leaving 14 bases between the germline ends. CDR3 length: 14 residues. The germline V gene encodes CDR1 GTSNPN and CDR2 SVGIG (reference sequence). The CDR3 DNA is TGTGCCTGGAGTGCACAGGGAAGGGGGCAGCCCCAGCATTTT. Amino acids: CAWSAQGRGQPQHF.

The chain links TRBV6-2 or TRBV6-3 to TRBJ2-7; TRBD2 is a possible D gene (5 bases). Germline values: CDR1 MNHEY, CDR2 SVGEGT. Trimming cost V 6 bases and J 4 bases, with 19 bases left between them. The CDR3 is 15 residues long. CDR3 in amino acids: CASSGSIGDPYEQYF. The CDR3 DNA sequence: TGTGCCAGCAGCGGAAGCATCGGGGATCCTTACGAGCAGTACTTC.

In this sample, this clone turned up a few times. CDR3: CSVEVSETQYF. The CDR3 DNA sequence: TGCAGCGTTGAAGTCTCAGAGACCCAGTACTTC. The chain is built from TRBV29-1 and TRBJ2-5, with no clear D. The CDR3 has 11 amino acids. Trimming shortened V by 1 base and J by 4 bases, and 4 bases separated the two germline ends. Germline lookup yields CDR1 SQVTM and CDR2 ANQGSEA.

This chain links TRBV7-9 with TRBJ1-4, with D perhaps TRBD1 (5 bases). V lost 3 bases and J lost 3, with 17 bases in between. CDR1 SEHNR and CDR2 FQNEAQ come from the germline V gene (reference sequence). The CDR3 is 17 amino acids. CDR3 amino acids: CASSLLFHGTPNEKLFF. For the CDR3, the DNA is TGTGCCAGCAGCTTGCTTTTTCACGGGACCCCTAATGAAAAACTGTTTTTT. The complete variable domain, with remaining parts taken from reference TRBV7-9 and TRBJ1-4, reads DTGVSQNPRHKITKRGQNVTFRCDPISEHNRLYWYRQTLGQGPEFLTYFQNEAQLEKSRLLSDRFSAERPKGSFSTLEIQRTEQGDSAMYLCASSLLFHGTPNEKLFFGSGTQLSVL.

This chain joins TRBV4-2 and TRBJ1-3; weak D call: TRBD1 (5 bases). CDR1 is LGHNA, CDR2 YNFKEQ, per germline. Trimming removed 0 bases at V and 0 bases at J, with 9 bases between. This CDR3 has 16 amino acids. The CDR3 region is CASSQEGRYSGNTIYF. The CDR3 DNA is TGTGCCAGCAGCCAAGAGGGGCGGTACTCTGGAAACACCATATATTTT.

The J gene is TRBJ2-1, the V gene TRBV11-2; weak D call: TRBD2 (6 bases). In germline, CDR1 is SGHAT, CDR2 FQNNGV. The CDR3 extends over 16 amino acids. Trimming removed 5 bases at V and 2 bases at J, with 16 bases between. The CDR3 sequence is CASSTPLAYTYNEQFF. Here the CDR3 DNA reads TGTGCCAGCAGCACCCCCCTAGCGTACACCTACAATGAGCAGTTCTTC.

CDR3 sequence: CASSPFRGLTEAFF. The CDR3 nucleotides are TGTGCCAGCAGCCCCTTCAGGGGGTTGACTGAAGCTTTCTTT. The chain carries TRBV6-2 or TRBV6-3 and TRBJ1-1, with 7 bases matching TRBD1. CDR3 size: 14 residues. Germline lookup yields CDR1 MNHEY and CDR2 SVGEGT. V lost 6 bases, J lost 5 bases, and 9 bases stayed unmatched.

The CDR3 DNA reads TGTGCCAGCAGCTTTGGCTTAAACACCGGGGAGCTGTTTTTT. Encoded protein: CASSFGLNTGELFF. The J gene is TRBJ2-2, the V gene TRBV5-6; no firm D call. CDR1 is SGHDT and CDR2 is YYEEEE in the germline V gene. Trimming took off 2 bases at V and 2 bases at J, with 7 bases between the two ends. The CDR3 covers 14 residues.

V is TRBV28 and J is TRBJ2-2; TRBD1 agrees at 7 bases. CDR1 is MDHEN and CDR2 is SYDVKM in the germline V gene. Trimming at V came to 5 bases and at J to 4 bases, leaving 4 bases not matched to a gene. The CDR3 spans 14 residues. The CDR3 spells CASSPGTATGELFF. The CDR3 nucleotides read TGTGCCAGCAGTCCCGGGACAGCCACCGGGGAGCTGTTTTTT.

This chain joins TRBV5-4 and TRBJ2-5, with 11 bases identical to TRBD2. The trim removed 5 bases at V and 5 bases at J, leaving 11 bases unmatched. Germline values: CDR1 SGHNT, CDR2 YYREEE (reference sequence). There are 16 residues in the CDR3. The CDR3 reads CASSYLTSGRRETQYF. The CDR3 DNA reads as TGTGCCAGCAGTTACCTTACTAGCGGGAGACGGGAGACCCAGTACTTC. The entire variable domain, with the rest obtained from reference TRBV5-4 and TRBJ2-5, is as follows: ETGVTQSPTHLIKTRGQQVTLRCSSQSGHNTVSWYQQALGQGPQFIFQYYREEENGRGNFPPRFSGLQFPNYSSELNVNALELDDSALYLCASSYLTSGRRETQYFGPGTRLLVL.

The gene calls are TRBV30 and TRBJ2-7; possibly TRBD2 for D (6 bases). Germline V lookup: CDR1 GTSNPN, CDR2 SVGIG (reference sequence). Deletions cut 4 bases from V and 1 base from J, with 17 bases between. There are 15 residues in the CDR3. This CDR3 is CAWTMRYAGSYEQYF. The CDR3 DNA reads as TGTGCCTGGACCATGCGGTATGCGGGGTCCTACGAGCAGTACTTC.

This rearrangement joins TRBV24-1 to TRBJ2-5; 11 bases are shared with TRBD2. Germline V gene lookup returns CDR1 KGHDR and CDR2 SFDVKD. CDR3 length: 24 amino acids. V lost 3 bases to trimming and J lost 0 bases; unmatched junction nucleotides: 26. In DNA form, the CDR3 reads TGTGCCACCAGTGATCTAAAACGACCCGACGGAAATAGCGGGAGGGCCAGAAACCAAGAGACCCAGTACTTC. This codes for CATSDLKRPDGNSGRARNQETQYF.

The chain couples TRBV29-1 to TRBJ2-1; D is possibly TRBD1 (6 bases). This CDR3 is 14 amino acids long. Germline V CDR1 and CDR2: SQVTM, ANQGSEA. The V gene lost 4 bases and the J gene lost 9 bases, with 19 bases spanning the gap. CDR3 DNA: TGCAGCGTTGGACAGGACCTTATGATACCTGAGCAGTTCTTC. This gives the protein CSVGQDLMIPEQFF.

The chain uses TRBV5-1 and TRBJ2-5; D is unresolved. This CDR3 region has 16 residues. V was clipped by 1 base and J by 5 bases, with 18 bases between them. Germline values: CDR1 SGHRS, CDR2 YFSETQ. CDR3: CASSLFQSFPRETQYF. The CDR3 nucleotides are TGCGCCAGCAGCTTGTTTCAGTCGTTCCCGCGGGAGACCCAGTACTTC.

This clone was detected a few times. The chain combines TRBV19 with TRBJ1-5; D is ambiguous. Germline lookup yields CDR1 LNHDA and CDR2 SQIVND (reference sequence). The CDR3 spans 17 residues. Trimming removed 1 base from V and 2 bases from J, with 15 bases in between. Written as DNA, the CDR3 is TGTGCCAGTAGTATAGGCGGACTCCCTAGGGGCAATCAGCCCCAGCATTTT. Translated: CASSIGGLPRGNQPQHF.

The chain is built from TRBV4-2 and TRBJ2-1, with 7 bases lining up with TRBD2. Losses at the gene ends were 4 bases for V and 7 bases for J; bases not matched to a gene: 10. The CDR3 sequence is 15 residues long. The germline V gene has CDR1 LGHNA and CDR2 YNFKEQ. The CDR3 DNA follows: TGTGCCAGCAGCCTCACAGTACTAGCGACAAATGAGCAGTTCTTC. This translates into CASSLTVLATNEQFF.

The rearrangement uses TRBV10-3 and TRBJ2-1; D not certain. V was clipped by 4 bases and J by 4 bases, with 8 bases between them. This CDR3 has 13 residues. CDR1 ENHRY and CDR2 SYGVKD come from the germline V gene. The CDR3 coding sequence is TGTGCCATCAGTGGGCAGATTTACAATGAGCAGTTCTTC. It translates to CAISGQIYNEQFF.

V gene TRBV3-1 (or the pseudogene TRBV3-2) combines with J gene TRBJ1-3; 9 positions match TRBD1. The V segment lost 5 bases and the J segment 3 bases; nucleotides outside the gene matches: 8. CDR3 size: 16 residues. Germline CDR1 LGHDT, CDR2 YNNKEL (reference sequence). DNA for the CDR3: TGTGCCAGCAGCTACCCGACAGGGGGACTTGGAAACACCATATATTTT. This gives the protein CASSYPTGGLGNTIYF.

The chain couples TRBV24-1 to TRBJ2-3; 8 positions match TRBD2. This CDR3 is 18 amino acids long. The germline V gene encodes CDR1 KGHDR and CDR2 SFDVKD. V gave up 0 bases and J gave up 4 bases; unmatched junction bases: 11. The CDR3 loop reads CATSDLGVPGGPADTQYF. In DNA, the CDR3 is TGTGCCACCAGTGATTTGGGGGTGCCGGGAGGGCCGGCAGATACGCAGTATTTT.

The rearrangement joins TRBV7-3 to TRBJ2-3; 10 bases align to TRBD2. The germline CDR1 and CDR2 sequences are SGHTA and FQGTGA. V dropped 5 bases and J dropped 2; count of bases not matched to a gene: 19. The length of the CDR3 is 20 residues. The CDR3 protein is CASSPRHLGSGGLYTDTQYF. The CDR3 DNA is TGTGCCAGCAGCCCCCGTCACCTCGGTAGCGGGGGGTTATACACAGATACGCAGTATTTT.

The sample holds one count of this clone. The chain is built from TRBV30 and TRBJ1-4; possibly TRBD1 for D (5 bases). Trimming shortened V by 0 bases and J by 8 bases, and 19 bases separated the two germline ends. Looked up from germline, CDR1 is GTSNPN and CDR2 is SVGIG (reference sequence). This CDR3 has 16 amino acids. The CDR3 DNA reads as TGTGCCTGGAGTGTACGGGGGAGGGGCTGGTGGGAAAAACTGTTTTTT. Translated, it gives CAWSVRGRGWWEKLFF.

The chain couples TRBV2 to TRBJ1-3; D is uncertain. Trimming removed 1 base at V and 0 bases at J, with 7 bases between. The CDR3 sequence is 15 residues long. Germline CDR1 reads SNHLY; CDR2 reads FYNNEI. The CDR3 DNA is TGTGCCAGCAGTGAAGGGCGCAGCTCTGGAAACACCATATATTTT. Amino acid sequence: CASSEGRSSGNTIYF.

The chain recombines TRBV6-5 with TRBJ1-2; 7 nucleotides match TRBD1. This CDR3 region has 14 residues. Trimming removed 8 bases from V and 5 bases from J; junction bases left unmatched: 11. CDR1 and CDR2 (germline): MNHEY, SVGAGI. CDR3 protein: CASGNRGLRYGYTF. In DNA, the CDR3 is TGTGCCAGCGGGAACAGGGGACTACGGTATGGCTACACCTTC.

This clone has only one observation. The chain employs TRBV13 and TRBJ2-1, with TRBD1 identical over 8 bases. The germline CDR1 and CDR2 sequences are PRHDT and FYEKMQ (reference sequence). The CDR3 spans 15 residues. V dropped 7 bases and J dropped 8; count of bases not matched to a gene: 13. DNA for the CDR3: TGTGCCAGCACTTGGAGGACAGGGTTCGTCGATGAGCAGTTCTTC. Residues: CASTWRTGFVDEQFF.

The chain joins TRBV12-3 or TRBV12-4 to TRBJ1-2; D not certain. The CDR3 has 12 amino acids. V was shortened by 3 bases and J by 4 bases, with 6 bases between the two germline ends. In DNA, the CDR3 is TGTGCCAGCAGTTTGGGGTCCTATGGCTACACCTTC. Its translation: CASSLGSYGYTF.

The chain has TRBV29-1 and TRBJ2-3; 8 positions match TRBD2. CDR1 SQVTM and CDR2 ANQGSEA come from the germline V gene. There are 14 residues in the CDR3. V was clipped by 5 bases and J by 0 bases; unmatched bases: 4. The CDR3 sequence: CSVPTSDSTDTQYF. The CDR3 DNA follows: TGCAGCGTTCCGACTAGCGATAGCACAGATACGCAGTATTTT.

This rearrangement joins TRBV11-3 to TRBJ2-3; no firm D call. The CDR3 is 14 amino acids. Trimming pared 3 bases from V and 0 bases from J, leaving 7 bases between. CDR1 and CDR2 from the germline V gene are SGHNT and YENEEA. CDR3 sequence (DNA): TGTGCCAGCAGCTTGAGTCCTAGCACAGATACGCAGTATTTT. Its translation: CASSLSPSTDTQYF. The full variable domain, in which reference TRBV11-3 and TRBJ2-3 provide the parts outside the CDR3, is EAGVVQSPRYKIIEKKQPVAFWCNPISGHNTLYWYLQNLGQGPELLIRYENEEAVDDSQLPKDRFSAERLKGVDSTLKIQPAELGDSAVYLCASSLSPSTDTQYFGPGTRLTVL.

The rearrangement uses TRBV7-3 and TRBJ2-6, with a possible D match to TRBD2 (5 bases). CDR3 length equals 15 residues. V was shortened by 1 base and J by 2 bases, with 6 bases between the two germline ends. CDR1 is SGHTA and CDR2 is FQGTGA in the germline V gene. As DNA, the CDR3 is TGTGCCAGCAGCTTAAACGGGGCTGGGGCCAACGTCCTGACTTTC. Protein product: CASSLNGAGANVLTF. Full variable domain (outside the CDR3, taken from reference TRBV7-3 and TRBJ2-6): GAGVSQTPSNKVTEKGKYVELRCDPISGHTALYWYRQSLGQGPEFLIYFQGTGAADDSGLPNDRFFAVRPEGSVSTLKIQRTERGDSAVYLCASSLNGAGANVLTFGAGSRLTVL.

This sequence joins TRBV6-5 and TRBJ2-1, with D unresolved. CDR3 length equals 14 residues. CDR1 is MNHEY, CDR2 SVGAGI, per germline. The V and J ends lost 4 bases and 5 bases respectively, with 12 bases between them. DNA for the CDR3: TGTGCCAGCAGTTCCCCTAGACCTAACAATGAGCAGTTCTTC. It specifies CASSSPRPNNEQFF.

CDR3 nucleotides: TGTGCCAGTGCCGGCTTCCTTGGGCCAGATACGCAGTATTTT. Its translation is CASAGFLGPDTQYF. The V call is TRBV28, the J call TRBJ2-3, with D unclear. CDR1 and CDR2 from the germline V gene are MDHEN and SYDVKM. The CDR3 covers 14 residues. V was clipped by 9 bases and J by 4 bases, with 17 bases between them.

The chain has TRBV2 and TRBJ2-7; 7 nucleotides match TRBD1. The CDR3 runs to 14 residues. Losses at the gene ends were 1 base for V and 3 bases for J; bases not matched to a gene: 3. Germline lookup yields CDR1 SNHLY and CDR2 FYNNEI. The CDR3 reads CASSEGDSYYEQYF. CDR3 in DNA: TGTGCCAGCAGTGAAGGGGACAGCTACTACGAGCAGTACTTC.

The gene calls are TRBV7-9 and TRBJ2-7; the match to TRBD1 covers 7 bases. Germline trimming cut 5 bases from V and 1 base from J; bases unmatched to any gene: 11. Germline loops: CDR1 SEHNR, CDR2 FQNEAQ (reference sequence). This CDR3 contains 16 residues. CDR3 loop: CASSLYSSGGSYEQYF. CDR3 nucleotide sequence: TGTGCCAGCAGCCTATACTCCTCAGGGGGTTCCTACGAGCAGTACTTC.